This T cell receptor beta chain was documented in a study of blood T cells in healthy people across ages. This clonotype was found many times. One end of the junction does not line up with germline, which may come from a read error. Germline V gene sequence: CDR1 SGHRS, CDR2 YFSETQ. The CDR3 has 13 amino acids. Next came a second PCR, run for about 7 to 12 cycles, which used a sample-barcoded 5' primer along with a J-beta primer mix. A single record per CDR3 protein comes from TCRdb applying MiXCR to the 5' RACE reads. Of 450,000 to 700,000 distinct CDR3 sequences listed, 27% are singletons. This receptor was identified in a woman between 65 and 79 years old in good health. This chain joins TRBV5-1 and TRBJ1-1, with 8 bases fitting TRBD1. The sequencing sample was made of blood. CDR3 DNA: TGTGCCAGCAGACAGGGGCTGAACACTGAAGCTTTCTTT. Its protein product is CASRQGLNTEAFF.